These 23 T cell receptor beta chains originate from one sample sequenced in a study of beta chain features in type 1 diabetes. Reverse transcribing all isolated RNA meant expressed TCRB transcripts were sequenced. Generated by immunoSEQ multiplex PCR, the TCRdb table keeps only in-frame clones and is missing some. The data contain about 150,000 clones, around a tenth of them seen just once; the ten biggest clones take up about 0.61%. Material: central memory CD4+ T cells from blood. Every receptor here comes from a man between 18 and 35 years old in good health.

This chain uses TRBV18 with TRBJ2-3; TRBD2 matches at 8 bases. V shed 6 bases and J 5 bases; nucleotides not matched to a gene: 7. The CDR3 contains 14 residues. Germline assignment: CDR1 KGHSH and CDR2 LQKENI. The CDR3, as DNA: TGTGCCAGCTCCCCGGGGGGGGCCATAGATACGCAGTATTTT. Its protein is CASSPGGAIDTQYF.

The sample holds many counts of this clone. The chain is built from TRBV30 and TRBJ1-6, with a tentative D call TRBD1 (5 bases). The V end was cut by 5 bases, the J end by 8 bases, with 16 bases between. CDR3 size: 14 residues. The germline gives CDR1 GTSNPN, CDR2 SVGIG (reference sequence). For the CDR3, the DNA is TGTGCCTGGGGGGACCCGGGCGGGGATTCACCCCTCCACTTT. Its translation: CAWGDPGGDSPLHF.

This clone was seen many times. The CDR3: CAISATGGDTQYF. The CDR3 DNA reads TGTGCCATCAGTGCGACAGGGGGTGATACGCAGTATTTT. The rearrangement uses TRBV10-3 and TRBJ2-3; the match to TRBD1 covers 9 bases. In germline, CDR1 is ENHRY, CDR2 SYGVKD. V gave up 4 bases and J gave up 6 bases; unmatched junction bases: 2. The CDR3 runs 13 residues.

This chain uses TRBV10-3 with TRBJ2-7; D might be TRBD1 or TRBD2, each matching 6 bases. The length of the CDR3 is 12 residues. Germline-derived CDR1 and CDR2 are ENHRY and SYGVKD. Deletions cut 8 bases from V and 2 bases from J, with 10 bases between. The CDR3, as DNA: TGTGCCATCCGTGGGGGGCCCTACGAGCAGTACTTC. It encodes CAIRGGPYEQYF.

CDR3 in amino acids: CASSDSTGGNEKLFF. The CDR3 nucleotides read TGTGCCAGCAGTGACTCGACAGGTGGTAATGAAAAACTGTTTTTT. The chain employs TRBV6-4 and TRBJ1-4, with a tentative D call TRBD1 (6 bases). CDR3 size: 15 residues. V was shortened by 0 bases and J by 4 bases, with 9 bases between the two germline ends. Per the germline V gene, CDR1 is MRHNA and CDR2 is SNTAGT.

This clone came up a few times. The CDR3 nucleotides read TGTGCCACCAGCAGAGATCAAAACACCGGGGAGCTGTTTTTT. This codes for CATSRDQNTGELFF. This chain uses TRBV15 with TRBJ2-2; D unresolved. The CDR3 is 14 residues long. V shed 0 bases and J shed 2 bases, with 4 bases lying between them. Germline CDR1 reads LNHNV; CDR2 reads YYDKDF (reference sequence).

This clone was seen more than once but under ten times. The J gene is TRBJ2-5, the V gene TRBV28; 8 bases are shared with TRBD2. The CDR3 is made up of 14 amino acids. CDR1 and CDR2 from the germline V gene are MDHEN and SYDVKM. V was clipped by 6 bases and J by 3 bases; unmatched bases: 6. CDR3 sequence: CASSPAGGEETQYF. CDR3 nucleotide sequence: TGTGCCAGCAGCCCTGCCGGGGGGGAAGAGACCCAGTACTTC.

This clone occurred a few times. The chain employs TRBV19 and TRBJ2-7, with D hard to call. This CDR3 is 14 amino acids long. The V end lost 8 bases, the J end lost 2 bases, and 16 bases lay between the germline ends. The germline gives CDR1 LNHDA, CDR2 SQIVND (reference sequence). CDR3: CASSSVGEAYEQYF. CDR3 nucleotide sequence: TGTGCCAGTTCCTCGGTAGGAGAAGCCTACGAGCAGTACTTC.

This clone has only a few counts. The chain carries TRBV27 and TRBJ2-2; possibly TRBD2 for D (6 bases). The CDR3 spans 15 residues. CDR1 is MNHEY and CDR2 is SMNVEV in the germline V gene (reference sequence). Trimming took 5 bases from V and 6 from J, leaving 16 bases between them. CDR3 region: CASSPRGVEAGELFF. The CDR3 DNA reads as TGTGCCAGCAGTCCCCGCGGGGTCGAAGCCGGGGAGCTGTTTTTT.

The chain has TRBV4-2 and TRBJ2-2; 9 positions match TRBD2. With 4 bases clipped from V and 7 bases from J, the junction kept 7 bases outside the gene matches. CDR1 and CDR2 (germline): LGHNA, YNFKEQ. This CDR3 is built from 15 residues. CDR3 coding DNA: TGTGCCAGCAGCCCGGGCGGGGGGGCCAACGGGGAGCTGTTTTTT. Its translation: CASSPGGGANGELFF.

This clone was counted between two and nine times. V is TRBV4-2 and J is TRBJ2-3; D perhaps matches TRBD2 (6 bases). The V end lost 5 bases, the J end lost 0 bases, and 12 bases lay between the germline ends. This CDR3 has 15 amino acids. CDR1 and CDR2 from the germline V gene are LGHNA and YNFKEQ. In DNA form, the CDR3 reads TGTGCCAGCAGCGGGAGGTCCTCTAGCACAGATACGCAGTATTTT. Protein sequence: CASSGRSSSTDTQYF.

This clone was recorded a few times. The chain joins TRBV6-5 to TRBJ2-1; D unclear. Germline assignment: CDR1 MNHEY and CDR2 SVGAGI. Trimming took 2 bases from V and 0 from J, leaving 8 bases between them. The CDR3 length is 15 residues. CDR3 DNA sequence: TGTGCCAGCAGTTACCAACTATCCTCCTACAATGAGCAGTTCTTC. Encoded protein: CASSYQLSSYNEQFF.

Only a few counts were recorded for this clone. CDR3 sequence (DNA): TGTGCCAGCAGGCCGCAGGGGGCCGGTACTGAAGCTTTCTTT. It encodes CASRPQGAGTEAFF. This chain connects TRBV7-9 to TRBJ1-1; 8 positions agree with TRBD1. Germline V lookup: CDR1 SEHNR, CDR2 FQNEAQ (reference sequence). This CDR3 spans 14 amino acids. The V segment lost 6 bases and the J segment 5 bases; nucleotides outside the gene matches: 8.

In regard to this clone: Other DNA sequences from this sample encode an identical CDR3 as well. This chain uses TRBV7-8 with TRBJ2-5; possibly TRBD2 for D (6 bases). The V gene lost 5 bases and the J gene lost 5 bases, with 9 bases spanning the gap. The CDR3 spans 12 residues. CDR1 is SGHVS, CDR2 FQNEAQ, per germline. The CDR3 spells CASSPAGETQYF. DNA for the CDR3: TGTGCCAGCAGCCCCGCGGGGGAGACCCAGTACTTC.

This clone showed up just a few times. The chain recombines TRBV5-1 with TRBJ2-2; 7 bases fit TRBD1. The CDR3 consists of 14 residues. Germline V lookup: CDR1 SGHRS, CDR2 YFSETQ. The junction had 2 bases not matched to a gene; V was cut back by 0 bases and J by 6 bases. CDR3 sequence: CASSLAQGAGELFF. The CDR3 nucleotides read TGCGCCAGCAGCTTGGCCCAGGGGGCCGGGGAGCTGTTTTTT.

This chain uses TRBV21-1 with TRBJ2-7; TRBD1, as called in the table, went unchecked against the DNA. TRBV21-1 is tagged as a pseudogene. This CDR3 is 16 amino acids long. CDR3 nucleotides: TGTGCCAGCAGCAAAAACGTCCAGAAACCACCCTACGAGCAGTACTTC. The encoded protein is CASSKNVQKPPYEQYF.

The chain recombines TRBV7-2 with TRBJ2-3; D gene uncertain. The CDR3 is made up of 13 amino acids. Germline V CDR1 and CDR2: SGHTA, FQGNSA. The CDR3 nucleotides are TGTAGTGGTGGCGGTCAAAGCACAGATACGCAGTATTTT. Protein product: CSGGGQSTDTQYF. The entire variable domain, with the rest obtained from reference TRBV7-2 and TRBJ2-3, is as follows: GAGVSQSPSNKVTEKGKDVELRCDPISGHTALYWYRQSLGQGLEFLIYFQGNSAPDKSGLPSDRFSAERTGGSVSTLTIQRTQQEDSAVYLCSGGGQSTDTQYFGPGTRLTVL.

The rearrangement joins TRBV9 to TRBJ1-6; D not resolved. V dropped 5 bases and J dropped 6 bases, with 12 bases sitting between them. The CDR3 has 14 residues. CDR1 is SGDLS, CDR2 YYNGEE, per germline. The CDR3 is CASRAGVGNSPLHF. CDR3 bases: TGTGCCAGCAGGGCCGGGGTGGGTAATTCACCCCTCCACTTT.

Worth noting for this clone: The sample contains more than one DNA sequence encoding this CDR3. CDR3 region: CASSFGRGGFYEQYF. The CDR3 region has the DNA TGTGCCAGCAGCTTTGGGCGGGGGGGGTTCTACGAGCAGTACTTC. J is TRBJ2-7 and V is TRBV13; 9 bases map to TRBD2. CDR1 is PRHDT, CDR2 FYEKMQ, per germline (reference sequence). After removal of 3 bases from V and 3 bases from J, the junction contained 6 bases not matched to a gene. CDR3 length equals 15 residues. Using reference TRBV13 and TRBJ2-7 for the parts outside the CDR3, the full variable domain is AAGVIQSPRHLIKEKRETATLKCYPIPRHDTVYWYQQGPGQDPQFLISFYEKMQSDKGSIPDRFSAQQFSDYHSELNMSSLELGDSALYFCASSFGRGGFYEQYFGPGTRLTVT.

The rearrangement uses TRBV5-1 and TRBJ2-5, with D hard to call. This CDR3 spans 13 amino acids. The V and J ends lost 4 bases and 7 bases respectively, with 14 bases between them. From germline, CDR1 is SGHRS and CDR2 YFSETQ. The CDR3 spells CASSPGRLGTQYF. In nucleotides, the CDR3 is TGCGCCAGCAGCCCTGGTCGACTTGGGACCCAGTACTTC.

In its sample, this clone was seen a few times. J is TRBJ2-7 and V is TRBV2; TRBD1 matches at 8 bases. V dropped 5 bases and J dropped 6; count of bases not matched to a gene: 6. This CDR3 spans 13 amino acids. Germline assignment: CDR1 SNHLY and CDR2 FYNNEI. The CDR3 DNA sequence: TGTGCCAGCAGTCTGGGACAGGAGGGCGAGCAGTACTTC. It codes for CASSLGQEGEQYF.

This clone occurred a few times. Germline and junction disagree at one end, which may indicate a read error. CDR3: CASSLPGGTGSF. CDR3 bases: TGTGCCAGCAGCTTGCCAGGGGGCACGGGTTCCTTC. The rearrangement uses TRBV7-2 and TRBJ2-7, with 8 bases that match TRBD1. Germline V gene lookup returns CDR1 SGHTA and CDR2 FQGNSA. This CDR3 region has 12 residues.

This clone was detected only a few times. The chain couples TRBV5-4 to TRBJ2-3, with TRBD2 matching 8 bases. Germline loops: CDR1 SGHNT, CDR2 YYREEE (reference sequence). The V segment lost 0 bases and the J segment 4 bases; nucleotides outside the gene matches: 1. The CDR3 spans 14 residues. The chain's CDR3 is CASSLVAGSDTQYF. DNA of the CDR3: TGTGCCAGCAGCTTGGTAGCGGGGTCAGATACGCAGTATTTT.